These T cell receptor beta chains were read from a single sample in a study of cytomegalovirus exposure and HLA in healthy donors. Data came from immunoSEQ multiplex PCR; TCRdb stores just in-frame clones and leaves some out. The sample yields around 150,000 clones, 87% seen once. The source material was PBMCs. The receptors were sampled from a woman aged 25-40 years in good health and CMV-seronegative. Both conserved end residues are part of each CDR3. The D gene is left open where the match is weak. A row's size may be missing; if present it is once, few, many or a size class.

abundance	j_gene	d_gene	v_gene	CDR3nt	CDR3aa
-	TRBJ2-3	TRBD1	TRBV7-9	TGTGCCAGCAGCTTAGTTTGGTCGGCAGGGGGAACAGATACGCAGTATTTT	CASSLVWSAGGTDTQYF
-	TRBJ1-1	-	TRBV11-2	TGTGCCAGCAGCTTAAAACTGACAGGGAACACTGAAGCTTTCTTT	CASSLKLTGNTEAFF
-	TRBJ1-2	TRBD1	TRBV5-6	TGTGCCAGCAGCTTAGGACAGGGTAACTATGGCTACACCTTC	CASSLGQGNYGYTF
-	TRBJ2-7	TRBD1	TRBV2	TGTGCCGGTTCAGGGGGCTTGACCTACGAGCAGTACTTC	CAGSGGLTYEQYF
once	TRBJ2-7	-	TRBV6-5	TGTGCCAGCAGTTACGACAGAAACTACGAGCAGTACTTC	CASSYDRNYEQYF
-	TRBJ2-5	-	TRBV30	TGTGCCTGGACCCCTCCCGGGGAGACCCAGTACTTC	CAWTPPGETQYF
-	TRBJ1-2	-	TRBV28	TGTGCCAGCAGTACTATCGACAGAAACTATGGCTACACCTTC	CASSTIDRNYGYTF
-	TRBJ2-2	-	TRBV6-4	TGTGCCAGCAGTGACTCCGGTGGACAATCCACCGGGGAGCTGTTTTTT	CASSDSGGQSTGELFF
once	TRBJ2-7	-	TRBV25-1	TGTGCCAGCAGTGAATTGGGGGGCAGGGGGAGGTACGAGCAGTACTTC	CASSELGGRGRYEQYF
-	TRBJ2-7	-	TRBV29-1	TGCAGCGTTGCCAAAGTGGGGGGCGAGCAGTACTTC	CSVAKVGGEQYF
once	TRBJ2-5	-	TRBV7-3	TGTGCCAGCAGTTTAGAGCGTGGAGAGACCCAGTACTTC	CASSLERGETQYF
-	TRBJ1-1	-	TRBV30	TGTGCCTGGAGTGAAGCCAGGGGTATGAACACTGAAGCTTTCTTT	CAWSEARGMNTEAFF
-	TRBJ2-3	TRBD2	TRBV6-5	TGTGCCAGCAGTTATCTAAGAAGCGGGGGCACAGATACGCAGTATTTT	CASSYLRSGGTDTQYF
-	TRBJ2-1	TRBD2	TRBV6-1	TGTGCCAGCATTTCGGGACTAGCGGGGGGTAATGAGCAGTTCTTC	CASISGLAGGNEQFF
few	TRBJ1-1	-	TRBV19	TGTGCCAGTAGTATGACAGACACGAACACTGAAGCTTTCTTT	CASSMTDTNTEAFF
-	TRBJ2-3	-	TRBV4-3	TGCGCCAGCAGCCAAGATCTCGCAGATACGCAGTATTTT	CASSQDLADTQYF
-	TRBJ1-2	-	TRBV28	TGTGCCAGCAGTTTAGTGCAATCATTGGGGGGCTATGGCTACACCTTC	CASSLVQSLGGYGYTF
-	TRBJ2-1	-	TRBV28	TGTGCCAGCCAGGTGACAGTTTCCTACAATGAGCAGTTCTTC	CASQVTVSYNEQFF
once	TRBJ1-1	TRBD1	TRBV5-6	TGTGCCAGCAGCTTGGGAACTTCGGACAGGGTGCGAACTGAAGCTTTCTTT	CASSLGTSDRVRTEAFF
-	TRBJ2-7	-	TRBV28	TGTGCCAGCAGTGCCCAACCCCTCCCACGGGGGCAGTACTTC	CASSAQPLPRGQYF
-	TRBJ2-7	TRBD1	TRBV7-9	TGTGCCAGCAGCTTAGCGCATGGACAGGGCTACGAGCAGTACTTC	CASSLAHGQGYEQYF
-	TRBJ2-5	TRBD1	TRBV19	TGTGCCAGTCAAAGGGACAGACAAGAGACCCAGTACTTC	CASQRDRQETQYF
-	TRBJ1-6	-	TRBV4-1	TGCGCCAGCAGCCAAGAATCGGCCCGGGAAAATTCACCCCTCCACTTT	CASSQESARENSPLHF
-	TRBJ2-2	-	TRBV7-2	TGTGCCAGCAGCTTAGCAGGAGCGTCCGGGGAGCTGTTTTTT	CASSLAGASGELFF
-	TRBJ1-2	TRBD1	TRBV30	TGTGCCTGGAGTAGGACAGGGAGGGTCGGCTACACCTTC	CAWSRTGRVGYTF
-	TRBJ2-7	-	TRBV30	TGTGCCTGGAGTCACAGGCTGCTCTACGAGCAGTACTTC	CAWSHRLLYEQYF
-	TRBJ2-7	-	TRBV19	TGTGCCAGTAGTATAGTCGGGAGAAGGTACGAGCAGTACTTC	CASSIVGRRYEQYF
-	TRBJ1-5	TRBD1	TRBV7-8	TGTGCCAGCAGCTGGGACAGGGTAAATCAGCCCCAGCATTTT	CASSWDRVNQPQHF